The T cell receptor (beta chain) described here comes from a study of control samples from healthy donors and cancer patients. V lost 7 bases to trimming and J lost 4 bases, with 16 bases between them. CDR1 LNHDA and CDR2 SQIVND come from the germline V gene (reference sequence). The length of the CDR3 is 14 residues. The table came from immunoSEQ multiplex PCR; TCRdb's copy has only in-frame clones and leaves some out. The sample contains about 130,000 clones, approximately 92% of which appear only once. This TCR was recovered from a young man in good health. Input material: blood. The J gene is TRBJ1-1, the V gene TRBV19; perhaps TRBD1 as D (6 bases). CDR3 region: CASTRGGTGTEAFF. CDR3 in DNA: TGTGCCAGTACCCGTGGGGGCACCGGCACTGAAGCTTTCTTT.